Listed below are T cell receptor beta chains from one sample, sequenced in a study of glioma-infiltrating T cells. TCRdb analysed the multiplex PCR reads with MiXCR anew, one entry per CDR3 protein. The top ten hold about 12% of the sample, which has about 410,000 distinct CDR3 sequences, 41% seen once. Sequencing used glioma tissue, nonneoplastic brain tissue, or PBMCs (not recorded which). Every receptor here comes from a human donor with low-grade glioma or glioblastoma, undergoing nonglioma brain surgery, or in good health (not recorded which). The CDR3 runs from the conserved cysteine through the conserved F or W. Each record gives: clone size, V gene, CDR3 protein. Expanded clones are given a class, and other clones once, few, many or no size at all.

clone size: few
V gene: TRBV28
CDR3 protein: CASAPPGGPSYNEQFF

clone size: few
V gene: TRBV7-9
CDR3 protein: CASSIRAVYTEAFF

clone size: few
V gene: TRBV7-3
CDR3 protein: CASSSQGKQYF

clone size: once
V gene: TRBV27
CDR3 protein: CASTPVGAGPGTGELFF

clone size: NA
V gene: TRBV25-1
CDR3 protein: CASSPGATCEQYF

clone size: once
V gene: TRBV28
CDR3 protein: CASSYGQGPIYEQYF

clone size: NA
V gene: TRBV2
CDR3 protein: CASSEGQGFYGYTF

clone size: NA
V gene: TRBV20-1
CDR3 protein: CSARDRGLAAFAGNEQFF

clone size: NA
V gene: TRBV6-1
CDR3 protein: CASSLDLYNEQFF

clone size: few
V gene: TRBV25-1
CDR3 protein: CASSNASGSSDTQYF

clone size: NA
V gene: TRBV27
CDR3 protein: CAGSLPTSGSPNTGGLFF

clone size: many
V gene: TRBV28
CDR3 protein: CASSSQGAPNTEAFF

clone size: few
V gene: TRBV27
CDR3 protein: CASSTLQGRNYGYTF

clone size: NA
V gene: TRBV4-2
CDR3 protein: CASSQGTVSYEQYF

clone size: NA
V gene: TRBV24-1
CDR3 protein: CATSDRTSGTPYNEQYF

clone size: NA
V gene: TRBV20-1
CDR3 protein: CSAPAGGYTDTQYF

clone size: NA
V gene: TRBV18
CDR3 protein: CASSGRGSLMREQFF

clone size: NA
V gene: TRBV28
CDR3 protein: CASSRWGTNEKLFF

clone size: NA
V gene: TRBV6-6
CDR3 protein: CASSGTGLTGELFF

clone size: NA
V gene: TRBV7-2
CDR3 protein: CASRRGGTDTRYF

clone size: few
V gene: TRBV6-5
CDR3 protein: CASSYLWDSRSYTEAFF

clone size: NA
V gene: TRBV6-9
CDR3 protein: CASSYPGQGITYEQFF

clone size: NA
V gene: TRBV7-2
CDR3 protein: CASSPRATNEKLFF

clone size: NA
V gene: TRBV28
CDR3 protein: CASSLYSSWMTGYTF

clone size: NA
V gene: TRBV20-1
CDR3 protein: CSARGRLNTGELFF

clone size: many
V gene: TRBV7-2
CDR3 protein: CASSSAVSYEQYF

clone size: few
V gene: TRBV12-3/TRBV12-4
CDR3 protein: CASSAGTGGLQETQYF

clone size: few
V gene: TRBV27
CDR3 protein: CASSLRAGSGELFF

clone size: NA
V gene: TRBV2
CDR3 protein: CASRIRILSLGKLFF

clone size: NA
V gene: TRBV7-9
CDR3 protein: CASSLGGADTRYF

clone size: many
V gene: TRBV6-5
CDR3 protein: CASSYLQGGEQYF

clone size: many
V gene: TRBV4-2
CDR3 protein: CASSQLTGERSAQYF

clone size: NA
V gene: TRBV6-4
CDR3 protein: CASSQASSTSNEQFF

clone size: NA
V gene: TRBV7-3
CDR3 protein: CASSLGIFNRETQYF

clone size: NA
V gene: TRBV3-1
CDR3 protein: CASSPRDRGGPKYNEQFF

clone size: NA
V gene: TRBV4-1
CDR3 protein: CASSRQGASTGELFF

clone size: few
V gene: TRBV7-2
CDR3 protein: CASSLGDRQYF

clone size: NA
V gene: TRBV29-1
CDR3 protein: CSVVGRLNTEAFF

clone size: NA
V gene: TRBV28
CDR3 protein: CASSLPSGRDGTHQPQHF

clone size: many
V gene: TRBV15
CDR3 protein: CATSRGGTEAFF

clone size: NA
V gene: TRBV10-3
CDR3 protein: CAISAVGLAAEQYF

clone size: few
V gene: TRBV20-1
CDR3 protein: CSAGTSGSSYNEQFF

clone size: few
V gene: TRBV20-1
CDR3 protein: CSADSPSGLNTEAFF

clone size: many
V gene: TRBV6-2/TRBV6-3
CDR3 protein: CASSGGPLNTEAFF